A selection of T cell receptor beta chains follows, all from one sample in a study of T cells in Graves' hyperthyroidism and ophthalmopathy. TCRdb independently ran MiXCR on the multiplex PCR reads; one entry per CDR3 protein. The sample has about 600,000 distinct CDR3 sequences, 14% seen once. The sequenced material came from blood. The receptors come from a woman between 18 and 29 years old with Graves' ophthalmopathy. The CDR3 runs from the conserved cysteine through the conserved F or W. Fields, in order: D gene, J gene, V gene, clone size, CDR3 protein, CDR3 DNA. The D gene is left open where the match is weak. A row's size may be missing; if present it is once, few, many or a size class.

d_gene: NA
j_gene: TRBJ1-1
v_gene: TRBV13
abundance: many
CDR3aa: CASSLVQGWTEAFF
CDR3nt: TGTGCCAGCAGCTTAGTTCAGGGATGGACTGAAGCTTTCTTT

d_gene: NA
j_gene: TRBJ2-6
v_gene: TRBV11-2
abundance: many
CDR3aa: CASSLDYSGANVLTF
CDR3nt: TGTGCCAGCAGCTTAGACTACTCTGGGGCCAACGTCCTGACTTTC

d_gene: TRBD1
j_gene: TRBJ1-5
v_gene: TRBV20-1
abundance: many
CDR3aa: CSARAQGSNQPQHF
CDR3nt: TGCAGTGCTAGAGCACAGGGGAGCAATCAGCCCCAGCATTTT

d_gene: NA
j_gene: TRBJ1-3
v_gene: TRBV10-3
abundance: few
CDR3aa: CAISESRQAGNTIYF
CDR3nt: TGTGCCATCAGTGAGTCCCGACAGGCTGGAAACACCATATATTTT

d_gene: TRBD2
j_gene: TRBJ2-1
v_gene: TRBV28
abundance: many
CDR3aa: CASTGEREDIEQFF
CDR3nt: TGTGCCAGCACGGGGGAGCGGGAGGATATTGAGCAGTTCTTC

d_gene: NA
j_gene: TRBJ2-2
v_gene: TRBV20-1
abundance: NA
CDR3aa: CSALRTENTGELFF
CDR3nt: TGCAGTGCCCTACGGACTGAGAACACCGGGGAGCTGTTTTTT

d_gene: NA
j_gene: TRBJ1-1
v_gene: TRBV24-1
abundance: few
CDR3aa: CATSDLEGEEAFF
CDR3nt: TGTGCCACCAGTGATTTAGAGGGTGAAGAAGCTTTCTTT

d_gene: TRBD1
j_gene: TRBJ2-5
v_gene: TRBV12-3/TRBV12-4
abundance: many
CDR3aa: CASSLADREYYF
CDR3nt: TGTGCCAGCAGTCTCGCGGACAGGGAGTATTACTTC

d_gene: NA
j_gene: TRBJ2-2
v_gene: TRBV6-5
abundance: NA
CDR3aa: CASSYSLSGNTGELFF
CDR3nt: TGTGCCAGCAGTTACTCGCTAAGCGGGAACACCGGGGAGCTGTTTTTT

d_gene: TRBD2
j_gene: TRBJ2-1
v_gene: TRBV6-2/TRBV6-3
abundance: NA
CDR3aa: CASSQPRTSGRGNEQFF
CDR3nt: TGTGCCAGCAGTCAACCCCGGACTAGCGGGAGGGGGAATGAGCAGTTCTTC

d_gene: NA
j_gene: TRBJ2-7
v_gene: TRBV6-1
abundance: NA
CDR3aa: CASRLQGSYEQYF
CDR3nt: TGTGCCAGCAGACTACAGGGTTCCTACGAGCAGTACTTC

d_gene: TRBD1
j_gene: TRBJ2-3
v_gene: TRBV20-1
abundance: NA
CDR3aa: CSARDPTGKATDTQYF
CDR3nt: TGCAGTGCTAGAGACCCGACAGGGAAAGCGACAGATACGCAGTATTTT

d_gene: TRBD1
j_gene: TRBJ2-3
v_gene: TRBV5-1
abundance: NA
CDR3aa: CASSMTGTDTQYF
CDR3nt: TGCGCCAGCAGCATGACAGGGACAGATACGCAGTATTTT

d_gene: NA
j_gene: TRBJ2-1
v_gene: TRBV6-2/TRBV6-3
abundance: many
CDR3aa: CASSYSGLAYNEQFF
CDR3nt: TGTGCCAGCAGTTACTCTGGGCTAGCCTACAATGAGCAGTTCTTC

d_gene: NA
j_gene: TRBJ2-5
v_gene: TRBV28
abundance: many
CDR3aa: CASSPLAGKAYQETQYF
CDR3nt: TGTGCCAGCAGTCCACTCGCAGGGAAGGCTTATCAAGAGACCCAGTACTTC

d_gene: NA
j_gene: TRBJ2-1
v_gene: TRBV15
abundance: few
CDR3aa: CATSNRRASYNEQFF
CDR3nt: TGTGCCACCAGCAATAGGCGGGCTTCCTACAATGAGCAGTTCTTC

d_gene: NA
j_gene: TRBJ1-2
v_gene: TRBV9
abundance: NA
CDR3aa: CASSVDGGFVYGYTF
CDR3nt: TGTGCCAGCAGCGTAGATGGGGGTTTCGTCTATGGCTACACCTTC

d_gene: NA
j_gene: TRBJ2-7
v_gene: TRBV6-1
abundance: NA
CDR3aa: CASSLTLRGTLYEQYF
CDR3nt: TGTGCCAGCAGTCTAACTCTCCGGGGAACCCTCTACGAGCAGTACTTC

d_gene: TRBD2
j_gene: TRBJ2-1
v_gene: TRBV6-1
abundance: many
CDR3aa: CASSATSGMYLDNEQFF
CDR3nt: TGTGCCAGCAGTGCGACTAGCGGGATGTATCTGGACAATGAGCAGTTCTTC

d_gene: NA
j_gene: TRBJ1-6
v_gene: TRBV28
abundance: many
CDR3aa: CASRTLGRDNSPLHF
CDR3nt: TGTGCCAGCAGAACCCTGGGACGAGATAATTCACCCCTCCACTTT

d_gene: NA
j_gene: TRBJ2-1
v_gene: TRBV6-2/TRBV6-3
abundance: many
CDR3aa: CASSYATGVYEQFF
CDR3nt: TGTGCCAGCAGTTACGCTACGGGAGTTTATGAGCAGTTCTTC

d_gene: NA
j_gene: TRBJ2-1
v_gene: TRBV6-1
abundance: many
CDR3aa: CASGRPSYNEQFF
CDR3nt: TGTGCCAGCGGGAGGCCCTCCTACAATGAGCAGTTCTTC

d_gene: TRBD2
j_gene: TRBJ2-7
v_gene: TRBV29-1
abundance: many
CDR3aa: CSVEDQTSGGSYEQYF
CDR3nt: TGCAGCGTTGAAGATCAGACTAGCGGGGGCTCCTACGAGCAGTACTTC

d_gene: TRBD2
j_gene: TRBJ2-7
v_gene: TRBV28
abundance: many
CDR3aa: CASSLGLAGPRQYF
CDR3nt: TGTGCCAGCAGTTTGGGACTAGCGGGACCCCGGCAGTACTTC

d_gene: NA
j_gene: TRBJ1-2
v_gene: TRBV7-9
abundance: NA
CDR3aa: CASSSPEGYGYTF
CDR3nt: TGTGCCAGCAGCTCACCGGAGGGCTATGGCTACACCTTC

d_gene: TRBD1
j_gene: TRBJ2-1
v_gene: TRBV6-1
abundance: NA
CDR3aa: CASSDTDRTEQFF
CDR3nt: TGTGCCAGCAGTGACACGGACAGGACGGAGCAGTTCTTC

d_gene: NA
j_gene: TRBJ2-7
v_gene: TRBV7-2
abundance: few
CDR3aa: CASSLTDSLYEQYF
CDR3nt: TGTGCCAGCAGCTTAACGGACAGCCTCTACGAGCAGTACTTC

d_gene: NA
j_gene: TRBJ2-5
v_gene: TRBV28
abundance: many
CDR3aa: CASSSDQRYQYF
CDR3nt: TGTGCCAGCAGTTCGGATCAAAGATACCAGTACTTC

d_gene: TRBD1
j_gene: TRBJ2-7
v_gene: TRBV7-9
abundance: many
CDR3aa: CASSLDRGDEQYF
CDR3nt: TGTGCCAGCAGCTTGGACAGGGGAGACGAGCAGTACTTC

d_gene: NA
j_gene: TRBJ1-1
v_gene: TRBV10-3
abundance: few
CDR3aa: CAIVLSSGEAFF
CDR3nt: TGTGCCATCGTATTGTCGTCAGGGGAAGCTTTCTTT

d_gene: NA
j_gene: TRBJ1-3
v_gene: TRBV7-3
abundance: many
CDR3aa: CASSPGSGNTIYF
CDR3nt: TGTGCCAGCAGCCCCGGCTCTGGAAACACCATATATTTT

d_gene: TRBD2
j_gene: TRBJ2-1
v_gene: TRBV27
abundance: NA
CDR3aa: CASSLAGGAGSEQFF
CDR3nt: TGTGCCAGCAGTTTAGCGGGAGGAGCGGGTAGTGAGCAGTTCTTC

d_gene: TRBD2
j_gene: TRBJ2-2
v_gene: TRBV7-9
abundance: many
CDR3aa: CASSFQAGRTGELFF
CDR3nt: TGTGCCAGCAGCTTCCAAGCGGGAAGGACCGGGGAGCTGTTTTTT

d_gene: TRBD2
j_gene: TRBJ2-3
v_gene: TRBV9
abundance: few
CDR3aa: CASSDRLATDTQYF
CDR3nt: TGTGCCAGCAGCGACCGACTAGCAACAGATACGCAGTATTTT

d_gene: NA
j_gene: TRBJ2-4
v_gene: TRBV28
abundance: many
CDR3aa: CASSLGGPSSYF
CDR3nt: TGTGCCAGCAGCCTTGGGGGGCCAAGCTCGTACTTC

d_gene: NA
j_gene: TRBJ2-1
v_gene: TRBV9
abundance: many
CDR3aa: CASSGVSGEQFF
CDR3nt: TGTGCCAGCAGTGGGGTGAGTGGGGAGCAGTTCTTC

d_gene: TRBD2
j_gene: TRBJ2-7
v_gene: TRBV28
abundance: many
CDR3aa: CASSLRLAGHEQYF
CDR3nt: TGTGCCAGCAGTTTAAGGCTAGCGGGACACGAGCAGTACTTC

d_gene: NA
j_gene: TRBJ1-2
v_gene: TRBV19
abundance: NA
CDR3aa: CASSMRGAYGYTF
CDR3nt: TGTGCCAGTAGTATGCGTGGCGCCTATGGCTACACCTTC

d_gene: NA
j_gene: TRBJ1-4
v_gene: TRBV11-3
abundance: many
CDR3aa: CASRDGRVEEKLFF
CDR3nt: TGTGCCAGCCGAGATGGGAGGGTCGAAGAAAAACTGTTTTTT

d_gene: NA
j_gene: TRBJ1-1
v_gene: TRBV6-1
abundance: many
CDR3aa: CASSEQGSGPEAFF
CDR3nt: TGTGCCAGCAGTGAACAGGGAAGTGGGCCGGAAGCTTTCTTT

d_gene: NA
j_gene: TRBJ1-6
v_gene: TRBV6-1
abundance: many
CDR3aa: CASSEYGDFNSPLHF
CDR3nt: TGTGCCAGCAGTGAATACGGGGACTTTAATTCACCCCTCCACTTT

d_gene: NA
j_gene: TRBJ2-5
v_gene: TRBV10-3
abundance: many
CDR3aa: CAISDFGGLQETQYF
CDR3nt: TGTGCCATCAGTGACTTCGGGGGCCTGCAAGAGACCCAGTACTTC

d_gene: TRBD2
j_gene: TRBJ2-7
v_gene: TRBV6-1
abundance: NA
CDR3aa: CASSPIGGDYEQYF
CDR3nt: TGTGCCAGCTCACCGATCGGGGGGGACTACGAGCAGTACTTC

d_gene: NA
j_gene: TRBJ1-4
v_gene: TRBV20-1
abundance: few
CDR3aa: CSAEGLSEKLFF
CDR3nt: TGCAGTGCCGAGGGGCTTAGTGAAAAACTGTTTTTT

d_gene: NA
j_gene: TRBJ2-1
v_gene: TRBV28
abundance: few
CDR3aa: CASSPFRGYEQFF
CDR3nt: TGTGCCAGCAGTCCATTTAGGGGTTATGAGCAGTTCTTC

d_gene: NA
j_gene: TRBJ2-1
v_gene: TRBV11-3
abundance: many
CDR3aa: CASSPFTLDLSGAYNEQFF
CDR3nt: TGTGCCAGCAGTCCATTCACACTTGACTTGAGCGGCGCCTACAATGAGCAGTTCTTC

d_gene: NA
j_gene: TRBJ1-6
v_gene: TRBV20-1
abundance: few
CDR3aa: CSANNRVNSPLHF
CDR3nt: TGCAGTGCTAATAACAGGGTGAATTCACCCCTCCACTTT

d_gene: NA
j_gene: TRBJ2-7
v_gene: TRBV12-3/TRBV12-4
abundance: many
CDR3aa: CASTPPMGSYEQYF
CDR3nt: TGTGCCAGCACCCCCCCCATGGGGTCCTACGAGCAGTACTTC

d_gene: TRBD2
j_gene: TRBJ2-3
v_gene: TRBV29-1
abundance: NA
CDR3aa: CSVQGRAADTQYF
CDR3nt: TGCAGCGTTCAAGGGAGGGCCGCAGATACGCAGTATTTT

d_gene: NA
j_gene: TRBJ1-1
v_gene: TRBV2
abundance: many
CDR3aa: CASSPPHREETEAFF
CDR3nt: TGTGCCAGCAGTCCCCCCCACAGGGAGGAGACTGAAGCTTTCTTT

d_gene: NA
j_gene: TRBJ2-2
v_gene: TRBV9
abundance: NA
CDR3aa: CASSVGGPLNTGELFF
CDR3nt: TGTGCCAGCAGCGTAGGAGGTCCGTTGAACACCGGGGAGCTGTTTTTT

d_gene: TRBD1
j_gene: TRBJ2-1
v_gene: TRBV25-1
abundance: NA
CDR3aa: CASSEAGTGLVNEQFF
CDR3nt: TGTGCCAGCAGTGAGGCCGGGACAGGGCTCGTCAATGAGCAGTTCTTC